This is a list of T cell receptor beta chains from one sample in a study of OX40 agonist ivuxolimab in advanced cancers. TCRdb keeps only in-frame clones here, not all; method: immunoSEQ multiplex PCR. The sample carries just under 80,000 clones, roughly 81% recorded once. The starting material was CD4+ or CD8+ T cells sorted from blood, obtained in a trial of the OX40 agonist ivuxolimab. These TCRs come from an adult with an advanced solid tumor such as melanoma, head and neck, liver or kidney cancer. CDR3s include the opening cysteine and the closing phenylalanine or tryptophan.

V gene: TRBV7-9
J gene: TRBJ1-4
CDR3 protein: CASRLGATNEKLFF

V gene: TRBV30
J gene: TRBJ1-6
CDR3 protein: CAWRSRDLPNSPLHF

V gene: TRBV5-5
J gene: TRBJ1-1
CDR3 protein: CASSLQVYTEAFF

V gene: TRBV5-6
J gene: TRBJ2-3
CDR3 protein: CASSFGGYSTDTQYF

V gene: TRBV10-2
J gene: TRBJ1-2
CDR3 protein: CASSEKGQGLDGYTF

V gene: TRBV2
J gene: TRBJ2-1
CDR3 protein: CASSEDWSSYNEQFF

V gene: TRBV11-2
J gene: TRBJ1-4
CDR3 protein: CASSLNRGGNEKLFF

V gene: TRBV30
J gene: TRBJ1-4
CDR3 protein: CAWRRSSGEKLFF

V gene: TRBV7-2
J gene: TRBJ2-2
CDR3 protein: CASSLAWQAQGELFF

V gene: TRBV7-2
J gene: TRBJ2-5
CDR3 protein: CASSQAGAETQYF

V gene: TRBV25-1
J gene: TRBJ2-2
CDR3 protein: CASSERTVMNTGELFF

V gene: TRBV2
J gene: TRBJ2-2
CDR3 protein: CASKEGGELFF

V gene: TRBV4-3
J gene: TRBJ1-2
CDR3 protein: CASSQDSQGTNYGYTF

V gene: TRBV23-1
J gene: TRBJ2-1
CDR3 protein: CASSQFIEGDIDLGEQFF

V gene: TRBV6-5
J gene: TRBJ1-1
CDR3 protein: CASSRRNTEAFF